Following are 8 T cell receptor beta chains from one sample sequenced in a study of PD-1 blockade in classical Hodgkin lymphoma. Method: immunoSEQ multiplex PCR; TCRdb's copy keeps in-frame clones and lacks some. The data show some 60,000 clones, with over 75% seen just once and 15% held by the top ten. Each and every patient relapsed after autologous stem cell transplantation, and patients got differing brentuximab vedotin exposure. Specimen: peripheral blood mononuclear cells (PBMCs), collected at baseline. All receptors come from a human donor with classical Hodgkin lymphoma.

The chain uses TRBV28 and TRBJ1-5; D gene unclear. The CDR3 has 14 amino acids. The V gene lost 2 bases and the J gene lost 10 bases, with 15 bases spanning the gap. Germline CDR1 reads MDHEN; CDR2 reads SYDVKM. CDR3 nucleotides: TGTGCCAGCAGTTTAGGAACAGTAAGTAGTCCCCAGCATTTT. Amino acids: CASSLGTVSSPQHF.

This clone was counted a single time. The gene calls are TRBV25-1 and TRBJ1-2; D ambiguous. Germline CDR1 reads MGHDK; CDR2 reads SYGVNS. The V gene lost 1 base and the J gene lost 7 bases, with 10 bases spanning the gap. The CDR3 has 13 residues. The CDR3 reads CASSESWAGGYTF. The CDR3 DNA is TGTGCCAGCAGTGAATCTTGGGCGGGTGGCTACACCTTC.

The V gene is TRBV11-2, the J gene TRBJ1-1; D is uncertain. Trimming took 3 bases from V and 1 from J, leaving 18 bases between them. CDR1 and CDR2 (germline): SGHAT, FQNNGV. The CDR3 covers 17 residues. CDR3 protein: CASSFWTDPLENTEAFF. As DNA, the CDR3 is TGTGCCAGCAGCTTCTGGACCGATCCCTTAGAGAACACTGAAGCTTTCTTT.

The sample holds one count of this clone. The gene calls are TRBV6-4 and TRBJ2-1; D possibly corresponds to TRBD2 (6 bases). Trimming cost V 8 bases and J 6 bases, with 14 bases left between them. The CDR3 runs 13 residues. CDR1 is MRHNA, CDR2 SNTAGT, per germline. CDR3 protein: CASGGGLRNEQFF. The DNA of the CDR3 is TGTGCCAGCGGGGGAGGACTCCGCAATGAGCAGTTCTTC.

The chain links TRBV19 to TRBJ1-6; D not certain. Per germline, CDR1 LNHDA and CDR2 SQIVND (reference sequence). The CDR3 is made up of 16 amino acids. V dropped 3 bases and J dropped 8 bases, with 17 bases sitting between them. In DNA form, the CDR3 reads TGTGCCAGTAGTATTGGAGTTGGGATGGCGGATTCACCCCTCCACTTT. Translated, it gives CASSIGVGMADSPLHF.

The chain combines TRBV5-6 with TRBJ1-6; tentative D call: TRBD1 (6 bases). V was pared by 2 bases and J by 10 bases, with 25 bases between. The CDR3 totals 18 residues. Looked up from germline, CDR1 is SGHDT and CDR2 is YYEEEE. The CDR3 coding sequence is TGTGCCAGCAGCTTTGGGGTGGCCGTGGGGACAACGAACTCACCCCTCCACTTT. This translates into CASSFGVAVGTTNSPLHF.

The chain recombines TRBV7-2 with TRBJ2-3; weak D call: TRBD2 (6 bases). V lost 6 bases to trimming and J lost 2 bases, with 15 bases between them. The CDR3 is 15 residues long. In germline, CDR1 is SGHTA, CDR2 FQGNSA. The CDR3 sequence: CASRPPGTPTDTQYF. The CDR3 DNA reads TGTGCCAGCAGGCCCCCGGGGACTCCCACAGATACGCAGTATTTT.

CDR3 sequence reads: CASSKLERWAFF. The CDR3 bases are TGTGCCAGCAGCAAATTGGAACGATGGGCTTTCTTT. This chain links TRBV21-1 with TRBJ1-1. TRBV21-1 is reported as a pseudogene. The CDR3 has 12 amino acids.